This paragraph reports one T cell receptor beta chain. Its antigen is currently unknown. Between about 2014 and 2018, patients underwent resection in Japan or China. Histologic diagnosis was independently verified by two lung pathologists. Profiled with immunoSEQ multiplex PCR; TCRdb holds only in-frame clones, not every one. Of about 7,200 clones in the sample, roughly three quarters are singletons; the top ten hold roughly a sixth. The record originates from a study of immune evolution from preneoplasia to lung adenocarcinoma. CDR1 is DFQATT, CDR2 SNEGSKA, per germline (reference sequence). The length of the CDR3 is 11 residues. Deletions cut 5 bases from V and 3 bases from J, with 8 bases between. Study observations and caveats: Later-stage lesions seemingly showed higher T cell density and diversity than normal lung.

This TCR derives from an older person with lung adenocarcinoma. Sequencing was done on a sample of FFPE adjacent normal lung tissue. The J gene is TRBJ2-7, the V gene TRBV20-1, with D uncertain. CDR3 region: CSAGYHYEQYF. In nucleotides, the CDR3 is TGCAGTGCTGGGTATCACTACGAGCAGTACTTC.